What follows are 16 T cell receptor beta chains derived from one specimen sequenced in a study of shared clonotypes between healthy human individuals. Sequencing used immunoSEQ multiplex PCR; TCRdb keeps in-frame clones, though not all of them. The repertoire consists of around 500,000 clones, with approximately 84% occurring once and the leading ten covering about 13%. Sample: PBMCs. These TCRs come from a woman in her 40s in good health. Some clones in this sample may be carry-over from other donors' samples.

The chain has TRBV9 and TRBJ2-1; tentatively, D is TRBD1 or TRBD2 (5 bases each). Germline V CDR1 and CDR2: SGDLS, YYNGEE. This CDR3 is built from 15 residues. V was trimmed by 7 bases and J by 0 bases, leaving 14 bases between them. CDR3 sequence (DNA): TGTGCCAGCGGATCCGGGGCGAGCTCCTACAATGAGCAGTTCTTC. The encoded protein is CASGSGASSYNEQFF.

Concerning this clone: This is likely an artifact of a read error, given a far larger clone one base away. Other DNA sequences within the sample encode an identical CDR3. The V gene is TRBV11-2, the J gene TRBJ2-4; the match to TRBD1 covers 10 bases. The germline V gene has CDR1 SGHAT and CDR2 FQNNGV. The CDR3 consists of 15 residues. With V trimmed by 2 bases and J by 10 bases, 8 bases remained unmatched. The DNA of the CDR3 is TGTGCCAGCAGCTTACCCTGGGACAGGGGACCTATTCAGTACTTC. Protein: CASSLPWDRGPIQYF.

The chain couples TRBV27 to TRBJ2-1; D gene unclear. The CDR3 length is 14 residues. Germline-derived CDR1 and CDR2 are MNHEY and SMNVEV (reference sequence). V was trimmed by 2 bases and J by 5 bases, leaving 10 bases between them. The CDR3 bases are TGTGCCAGCAGTTTAAGATCTATCCACAATGAGCAGTTCTTC. Its translation: CASSLRSIHNEQFF.

This chain connects TRBV28 to TRBJ2-1; D remains unclear. This CDR3 has 14 amino acids. The ends were cut back, 6 bases at V and 6 bases at J, with 15 bases in the middle. Germline lookup yields CDR1 MDHEN and CDR2 SYDVKM. This CDR3 reads CASSLPSSVNEQFF. The DNA of the CDR3 is TGTGCCAGCAGCCTGCCGAGCAGCGTCAATGAGCAGTTCTTC.

J is TRBJ2-1 and V is TRBV7-2; 8 bases agree with TRBD2. The V gene's germline CDR1 is SGHTA and CDR2 FQGNSA. V lost 6 bases to trimming and J lost 2 bases; unmatched junction nucleotides: 3. This CDR3 has 14 amino acids. This chain's CDR3 is CASSRGGAYNEQFF. CDR3 DNA sequence: TGTGCCAGCAGTCGGGGGGGCGCCTACAATGAGCAGTTCTTC.

The chain combines TRBV28 with TRBJ1-5; D is perhaps TRBD1 (6 bases). Germline V gene data show CDR1 as MDHEN and CDR2 as SYDVKM. The CDR3 is 14 residues long. Trimming pared 6 bases from V and 6 bases from J, leaving 15 bases between. CDR3 DNA: TGTGCCAGCAGACATAAACAGGGAAGTCAGCCCCAGCATTTT. Translating gives CASRHKQGSQPQHF.

The rearrangement uses TRBV5-6 and TRBJ1-6; perhaps TRBD1 as D (6 bases). Per germline, CDR1 SGHDT and CDR2 YYEEEE. V was clipped by 4 bases and J by 8 bases, with 13 bases between them. The CDR3 totals 14 residues. The CDR3 nucleotides read TGTGCCAGCAGCCTACAGGGAGGGGATTCACCCCTCCACTTT. It yields the protein CASSLQGGDSPLHF.

J is TRBJ1-3 and V is TRBV30; D gene unclear. Trimming took off 4 bases at V and 0 bases at J, with 10 bases between the two ends. In germline, CDR1 is GTSNPN, CDR2 SVGIG (reference sequence). The CDR3 extends over 14 amino acids. In nucleotides, the CDR3 is TGTGCCTGGAACAAAATCAGCTCTGGAAACACCATATATTTT. It specifies CAWNKISSGNTIYF.

The chain joins TRBV29-1 to TRBJ1-2; a possible D gene is TRBD1 (6 bases). V gave up 0 bases and J gave up 5 bases, with 16 bases separating them. The CDR3 loop spans 15 amino acids. Germline V gene lookup returns CDR1 SQVTM and CDR2 ANQGSEA. The CDR3 DNA follows: TGCAGCGTTGAAGATGTGGGGGGGCGCGAATATGGCTACACCTTC. Residues: CSVEDVGGREYGYTF.

The chain couples TRBV7-9 to TRBJ2-2, with 8 positions matching TRBD2. V lost 6 bases and J lost 1; bases outside the gene matches: 10. CDR3 length: 17 amino acids. Germline V gene sequence: CDR1 SEHNR, CDR2 FQNEAQ (reference sequence). In nucleotides, the CDR3 is TGTGCCAGCAGGAAAACTAGCGGAGACAAGAACACCGGGGAGCTGTTTTTT. This sequence encodes CASRKTSGDKNTGELFF. Supplemented by reference TRBV7-9 and TRBJ2-2, the full variable domain reads DTGVSQNPRHKITKRGQNVTFRCDPISEHNRLYWYRQTLGQGPEFLTYFQNEAQLEKSRLLSDRFSAERPKGSFSTLEIQRTEQGDSAMYLCASRKTSGDKNTGELFFGEGSRLTVL.

This chain uses TRBV7-9 with TRBJ2-3; a weak D match, TRBD1 (6 bases). The CDR3 has 16 residues. The germline gives CDR1 SEHNR, CDR2 FQNEAQ (reference sequence). V lost 5 bases to trimming and J lost 2 bases, with 17 bases between them. The CDR3 nucleotides are TGTGCCAGCAGCCAACACAGGGCCAGGAACACAGATACGCAGTATTTT. Its protein is CASSQHRARNTDTQYF. Based on the CDR3 plus reference TRBV7-9 and TRBJ2-3, the full variable domain is DTGVSQNPRHKITKRGQNVTFRCDPISEHNRLYWYRQTLGQGPEFLTYFQNEAQLEKSRLLSDRFSAERPKGSFSTLEIQRTEQGDSAMYLCASSQHRARNTDTQYFGPGTRLTVL.

This clone came up once. This is likely a read error, given that the CDR3 carries no conserved phenylalanine or tryptophan at its end. The rearrangement links TRBV30 to TRBJ2-2; possibly TRBD1 for D (6 bases). The CDR3 consists of 16 residues. V lost 8 bases to trimming and J lost 1 base, with 20 bases between them. Germline V lookup: CDR1 GTSNPN, CDR2 SVGIG (reference sequence). In DNA form, the CDR3 reads TGTGCCCGGCGACGCGGAGGACAGAGGAACACCGGGGAGCTGTTTTCT. It codes for CARRRGGQRNTGELFS.

The genes are TRBV11-2 and TRBJ1-2; TRBD1 matches 10 bases. The junction had 9 bases not matched to a gene; V was cut back by 4 bases and J by 7 bases. Per the germline V gene, CDR1 is SGHAT and CDR2 is FQNNGV. The CDR3 totals 15 residues. CDR3 loop: CASSSQAGTGAGYTF. In DNA, the CDR3 is TGTGCCAGCAGCTCGCAAGCCGGGACAGGGGCTGGCTACACCTTC.

This chain links TRBV19 with TRBJ1-2; maybe TRBD1 (5 bases). The CDR3 consists of 12 residues. V was clipped by 4 bases and J by 5 bases, with 8 bases between them. Germline V gene lookup returns CDR1 LNHDA and CDR2 SQIVND (reference sequence). CDR3 loop: CASSRGLYGYTF. The CDR3 nucleotides are TGTGCCAGTAGTAGGGGCCTTTATGGCTACACCTTC. The whole variable domain, remainder taken from reference TRBV19 and TRBJ1-2, is DGGITQSPKYLFRKEGQNVTLSCEQNLNHDAMYWYRQDPGQGLRLIYYSQIVNDFQKGDIAEGYSVSREKKESFPLTVTSAQKNPTAFYLCASSRGLYGYTFGSGTRLTVV.

The count of this clone is one. Additional DNA sequences in this sample encode the identical CDR3. The CDR3 loop is CASSTTGSNQPQHF. The CDR3 DNA sequence: TGTGCCAGTAGTACGACAGGGAGCAATCAGCCCCAGCATTTT. This rearrangement joins TRBV19 to TRBJ1-5; 7 nucleotides align to TRBD1. The germline gives CDR1 LNHDA, CDR2 SQIVND (reference sequence). The CDR3 contains 14 residues. V dropped 4 bases and J dropped 1; count of bases not matched to a gene: 1.

CDR3: CASSLDGWLYEQYF. Written as DNA, the CDR3 is TGTGCCAGCAGTCTGGACGGGTGGTTATACGAGCAGTACTTC. The chain combines TRBV27 with TRBJ2-7, with D uncertain. V lost 5 bases to trimming and J lost 4 bases, with 15 bases between them. Germline loops: CDR1 MNHEY, CDR2 SMNVEV (reference sequence). The CDR3 spans 14 residues.